A single sample gave rise to the 9 T cell receptor beta chains below, sequenced in a study of beta chain features in type 1 diabetes. Findings and caveats of the study: Researchers report that Type 1 diabetes patients had moderately but significantly shorter TCRB CDR3s across all four CD4+ subsets.

The antigens these receptors bind are not known. The investigators reverse transcribed all of the isolated RNA, so they sequenced expressed TCRB transcripts. Some clones are missing from TCRdb's copy, which holds only in-frame ones; the method was immunoSEQ multiplex PCR. Here the sample spans some 700,000 clones, around an eighth being singletons. The sequenced material came from naive CD4+ T cells from blood. The receptor source for this set is a young man with type 1 diabetes.

This clone was observed a few times. The chain uses TRBV14 and TRBJ1-2; the D is unclear. V lost 1 base, J lost 0 bases, and 6 bases lay in between. The CDR3 spans 14 residues. The germline V gene encodes CDR1 SGHDN and CDR2 FVKESK. CDR3 residues: CASSQGAANYGYTF. The CDR3 nucleotides read TGTGCCAGCAGCCAAGGGGCGGCTAACTATGGCTACACCTTC.

This clone was counted only a few times. V and J are TRBV14 and TRBJ2-2; 8 bases agree with TRBD1. Germline V gene sequence: CDR1 SGHDN, CDR2 FVKESK. V dropped 5 bases and J dropped 1; count of bases not matched to a gene: 3. The CDR3 loop spans 15 amino acids. DNA for the CDR3: TGTGCCAGCAGCTCCGGGACAGGGAACACCGGGGAGCTGTTTTTT. It encodes CASSSGTGNTGELFF.

The rearrangement links TRBV5-4 to TRBJ2-1; D is possibly TRBD1 or TRBD2 (6 bases each). The CDR3 loop spans 16 amino acids. Germline V gene sequence: CDR1 SGHNT, CDR2 YYREEE (reference sequence). V shed 2 bases and J shed 5 bases, with 17 bases lying between them. The CDR3 loop is CASSLGGLASHNEQFF. For the CDR3, the DNA is TGTGCCAGCAGCTTAGGGGGGCTCGCGTCCCACAATGAGCAGTTCTTC.

This clone showed up just a few times. The rearrangement links TRBV19 to TRBJ2-7; the match to TRBD1 covers 8 bases. This CDR3 is 14 amino acids long. V shed 5 bases, J shed 5 bases, and the junction held 8 bases outside the gene matches. Germline assignment: CDR1 LNHDA and CDR2 SQIVND (reference sequence). The CDR3 DNA reads as TGTGCCAGTAGTTTCCCGACAGGGGAGAACGAGCAGTACTTC. This gives the protein CASSFPTGENEQYF.

The genes are TRBV28 and TRBJ2-7; D call uncertain. Germline V gene data show CDR1 as MDHEN and CDR2 as SYDVKM. CDR3 length: 12 amino acids. V dropped 11 bases and J dropped 1 base, with 12 bases sitting between them. CDR3 sequence (DNA): TGTGCCGCCTGGACCGAGTCCTACGAGCAGTACTTC. Encoded protein: CAAWTESYEQYF.

This chain joins TRBV11-3 and TRBJ2-2; no clear D gene. CDR1 and CDR2 from the germline V gene are SGHNT and YENEEA. CDR3 length: 16 amino acids. V lost 1 base, J lost 8 bases, and 17 bases lay in between. CDR3: CASSLGVESPTGELFF. CDR3 coding DNA: TGTGCCAGCAGCTTAGGGGTGGAGTCCCCTACAGGGGAGCTGTTTTTT.

This clone was picked up a small number of times. The chain carries TRBV7-9 and TRBJ2-3, with D possibly TRBD2 on 6 matching bases. Trimming stripped 1 base from V and 2 bases from J, with 19 bases between. Germline values: CDR1 SEHNR, CDR2 FQNEAQ (reference sequence). The CDR3 runs to 18 residues. In DNA form, the CDR3 reads TGTGCCAGCAGCTTAGAGATTGATAGCGGTGGGTCCACAGATACGCAGTATTTT. It yields the protein CASSLEIDSGGSTDTQYF.

This clone was counted between two and nine times. The chain uses TRBV18 and TRBJ2-2; 8 positions agree with TRBD1. Germline CDR1 KGHSH, CDR2 LQKENI. The CDR3 runs 16 residues. Unmatched junction bases numbered 4, after V lost 4 bases and J lost 0 bases. CDR3 in DNA: TGTGCCAGCTCACTGACAGGGGCGACGAACACCGGGGAGCTGTTTTTT. Amino acids: CASSLTGATNTGELFF.

J is TRBJ2-5 and V is TRBV30; D is possibly TRBD2 (5 bases). V dropped 0 bases and J dropped 5 bases, with 10 bases sitting between them. Germline CDR1 and CDR2: GTSNPN and SVGIG (reference sequence). The CDR3 has 13 amino acids. CDR3 amino acids: CAWSVIEGETQYF. Here the CDR3 DNA reads TGTGCCTGGAGTGTTATTGAGGGTGAGACCCAGTACTTC.